The source of this TCR beta chain is a study of T cell responses to AZD1222 COVID-19 vaccine (dated by TCRdb to about 2021). With regard to the full study: AZD1222 recipients given second doses at about 4 weeks or at about 12 weeks were pooled, since spike-specific TCR depth and breadth were not found to differ between the two schedules. Trial participants were enrolled by age into subgroups of 18-55, 56-69 and 70-plus years, and roughly 150, 30 and 60 TCR-sequenced participants, respectively, were included in these subgroups. TCR sequencing covered over 230 trial participants: 200 to 210 given two doses of AZD1222 and around 25 given two doses of MenACWY control vaccine. The full study reports these points: The whole spike protein was spanned by vaccine-associated CD4 TCRs, and dominant responses were seen in regions 160-218 and 743-854. Most participants were white British and females outnumbered males, and the authors suggested that clonal diversity may have been underestimated. Nearly half of unique spike-specific TCRs reportedly recognized epitopes outside regions mutated in the B.1.351 and B.1.1.7 variants. Because no samples from the day 14 peak response were available, repertoires could be characterized only after the peak T cell response. A significant rise in spike-specific TCR breadth and depth was observed after two AZD1222 doses relative to day 0 and relative to MenACWY recipients. In the small 56-69-year group, the increase in depth fell short of significance, most likely because of low power. Conclusions about previously exposed vaccinees are limited because only six or seven AZD1222 recipients were SARS-CoV-2 seropositive at baseline.

V and J are truncated by 6 bases and 2 bases respectively, leaving an intervening sequence of 8 bases. From the cysteine up to the phenylalanine, the CDR3 has a length of 13 residues. Only the CDR3 part of the read is kept: 39 bases, read in frame from the first base. The germline V gene specifies MNHEY as CDR1 and SVGEGT as CDR2. The time point label here, explained by the study, means: baseline before first vaccination. Samples from vaccinated people were obtained from the UK trials COV001 and COV002, which included a single-blind randomized controlled phase 2/3 trial of AZD1222 (ChAdOx1 nCoV-19) in healthy adults. For TCRbeta chain sequencing, PBMC samples were collected from trial participants at day 0 and at day 28 after the second dose. The CDR3 regions of human TCRbeta chains were analyzed by immunosequencing. On the authors' methods: TCRs in the repertoires were matched against a reference library of SARS-CoV-2-specific TCRs that had been generated with the MIRA antigen-specificity platform. Breadth was defined as the fraction of unique TCRs that were SARS-CoV-2-associated. Depth was defined as the fraction of total T cells that were SARS-CoV-2-associated. Using the MIRA data, each spike-specific TCR was mapped to the spike region that the TCR reacts to and placed in a CD4 or CD8 class. Log10-transformed breadth and depth values were compared by one-way ANOVA with Sidak's multiple comparisons tests. Held by TCRdb, this immuneACCESS table contains in-frame sequences only and omits some clones. Under half of the omission traces to an unresolved V gene where checked; the cause of the rest is unknown. That table supplies the V and J calls and clone size; D and trimming were determined from the DNA. The sample table contains 150,000 or so clones; only one count was recorded for around 90% of them. 4.5% to 6.5% of the sample belongs to the ten largest clones.

This clone has more than one count but fewer than ten. Its recognized antigen is unknown. No base qualities exist here, and no much larger clone lies one base off it. The sequence came from an adult in good health. Here the chain combines TRBV6-2 or TRBV6-3 and TRBJ1-5; the D gene is possibly TRBD1, with 5 bases matching. The specimen was peripheral blood, collected on day 0 of AZD1222 vaccination. This receptor carries the CDR3 CASSRDGNQPQHF. The DNA sequence reads TGTGCCAGCAGCCGGGACGGCAATCAGCCCCAGCATTTT.